These 3 T cell receptor beta chains originate from one sample sequenced in a study of OX40 agonist ivuxolimab in advanced cancers. Assay: immunoSEQ multiplex PCR; the TCRdb copy retains only in-frame clones and omits some. The table shows tens of thousands of clones, with 88% occurring only once. The sequencing used CD4+ or CD8+ T cells sorted from blood, collected in a trial of the OX40 agonist ivuxolimab. These receptors all come from an adult with an advanced solid tumor such as melanoma, head and neck, liver or kidney cancer.

CDR3 bases: TGTGCCAGCTCAACGGGACAGGGGGTAAATCAGCCCCAGCATTTT. The encoded protein is CASSTGQGVNQPQHF. The genes are TRBV18 and TRBJ1-5; 11 bases align to TRBD1. CDR1 and CDR2 from the germline V gene are KGHSH and LQKENI. With V trimmed by 5 bases and J by 4 bases, 4 bases remained unmatched. The CDR3 has 15 residues.

This rearrangement joins TRBV5-8 to TRBJ2-7; D remains unclear. The ends were cut back, 0 bases at V and 1 base at J, with 8 bases in the middle. Germline CDR1 reads SGHTS; CDR2 reads YDEGEE. The CDR3 spans 14 residues. CDR3 region: CASSLEGLSYEQYF. Here the CDR3 DNA reads TGTGCCAGCAGCTTGGAAGGTCTGTCCTACGAGCAGTACTTC.

This chain connects TRBV15 to TRBJ1-2; D gene uncertain. The CDR3 totals 14 residues. With 0 bases removed from V and 4 bases from J, the gap between germline ends came to 9 bases. Per the germline V gene, CDR1 is LNHNV and CDR2 is YYDKDF (reference sequence). The CDR3 region has the DNA TGTGCCACCAGCAGAGATGCAGGTGGCTATGGCTACACCTTC. Translated: CATSRDAGGYGYTF.